These 2 T cell receptor beta chains share one sample of origin, sequenced in a study of cytomegalovirus exposure and HLA in healthy donors. The PCR used 60 Vbeta and 13 Jbeta primers. Profiled with immunoSEQ multiplex PCR; TCRdb holds only in-frame clones, not every one. The table lists about 110,000 clones, over 70% of them singletons. Material: PBMCs. The receptors come from a man aged 25-45 years in good health and CMV-seronegative.

V gene TRBV6-1 combines with J gene TRBJ2-1, with a possible D match to TRBD2 (7 bases). Germline CDR1 and CDR2: MNHNS and SASEGT. V dropped 0 bases and J dropped 2 bases, with 20 bases sitting between them. CDR3 size: 19 residues. Written as DNA, the CDR3 is TGTGCCAGCAGTGAAGCGGCCCGGGGGTGGGGGGGCGCCTACAATGAGCAGTTCTTC. It specifies CASSEAARGWGGAYNEQFF.

V usage is TRBV2 and J usage is TRBJ2-2, with 9 bases that match TRBD1. CDR1 and CDR2 from the germline V gene are SNHLY and FYNNEI. This CDR3 comprises 14 residues. Trimming took 9 bases from V and 2 from J; bases not matched to a gene: 4. The CDR3: CARLTGGNTGELFF. The CDR3 DNA follows: TGTGCCAGGTTAACAGGGGGCAACACCGGGGAGCTGTTTTTT.